Listed below are T cell receptor beta chains from one sample, sequenced in a study of T-cell memory formation after mild COVID-19. TCRdb called the 5' RACE reads again in MiXCR, with one record for every CDR3 protein. In the table there are around 53,000 distinct CDR3 sequences, 9.5% to 15% of which are singletons. What was sequenced was PBMCs or a T cell subset sorted from them (not recorded which). Receptors were obtained from a man between 18 and 35 years old who had mild COVID-19 (a few samples of this study predate the infection). Cell type and time point are not known. CDR3s include the opening cysteine and the closing phenylalanine or tryptophan. D genes are given only for firm matches. Not every row has a clone size; where given, it reads once, few, many or a size class.

j_call | clone_size | v_call | d_call | cdr3_nt | cdr3_aa
TRBJ2-2 | many | TRBV7-2 | NA | TGTGCCAGCAGCTTAGCGTCAGGGGCGGGGACCGGGGAGCTGTTTTTT | CASSLASGAGTGELFF
TRBJ2-2 | few | TRBV7-2 | NA | TGTGCCAGCAGGACTTTGAGGGGTCGGAACGGGGAGCTGTTTTTT | CASRTLRGRNGELFF
TRBJ2-7 | NA | TRBV19 | NA | TGTGCCAGTAGTATGAGGGGCGGAGGCTACGAGCAGTACTTC | CASSMRGGGYEQYF
TRBJ2-3 | many | TRBV14 | NA | TGTGCCAGCAGCCAAGAAGATCGGGACTTCCCAGATACGCAGTATTTT | CASSQEDRDFPDTQYF
TRBJ1-1 | NA | TRBV29-1 | TRBD1 | TGCAGCCTGACCGAGGGGGCTGTGGCTTTCTTT | CSLTEGAVAFF
TRBJ2-1 | many | TRBV12-3/TRBV12-4 | NA | TGTGCCAGCAGTGAGCCGGGAAGAGCCCACAATGAGCAGTTCTTC | CASSEPGRAHNEQFF
TRBJ1-1 | NA | TRBV29-1 | NA | TGCAGCGTTGCGACCGGGACAAGGAACACTGAAGCTTTCTTT | CSVATGTRNTEAFF
TRBJ2-5 | NA | TRBV29-1 | TRBD2 | TGCAGCGGGGGGGGGTCACAAGAGACCCAGTACTTC | CSGGGSQETQYF
TRBJ1-4 | NA | TRBV5-6 | TRBD1 | TGTGCCAGCAGCTCAATACAGGGGGCTTCTAATGAAAAACTGTTTTTT | CASSSIQGASNEKLFF
TRBJ2-5 | few | TRBV5-6 | NA | TGTGCCAGCAGCTTCATGGCGTACCGTAGTCAAGAGACCCAGTACTTC | CASSFMAYRSQETQYF
TRBJ2-2 | many | TRBV4-1 | NA | TGCGCCAGCAGCCACCCCCGGGGGCGGAAGAACACCGGGGAGCTGTTTTTT | CASSHPRGRKNTGELFF
TRBJ2-5 | many | TRBV7-2 | NA | TGTGCCAGCAGCTTACTGGGCAGAATAGGCTCCGAGACCCAGTACTTC | CASSLLGRIGSETQYF
TRBJ2-6 | few | TRBV5-1 | NA | TGCGCCAGCAGCTTGCCGGCCACCAGCTCTGGGGCCAACGTCCTGACTTTC | CASSLPATSSGANVLTF
TRBJ2-3 | NA | TRBV20-1 | NA | TGCAGTGCTAGAATGTCAGGGAGTTGGGGCACAGATACGCAGTATTTT | CSARMSGSWGTDTQYF
TRBJ1-5 | many | TRBV7-2 | NA | TGTGCCAGCCAGGGGTACAATCAGCCCCAGCATTTT | CASQGYNQPQHF
TRBJ2-3 | NA | TRBV6-2/TRBV6-3 | NA | TGTGCCAGCACTGCCCACCTTAAGGGGTTGACAGATACGCAGTATTTT | CASTAHLKGLTDTQYF
TRBJ2-1 | NA | TRBV19 | NA | TGTGCCAGTAGTCGGGGTATTGGTCAGAGTGAGCAGTTCTTC | CASSRGIGQSEQFF
TRBJ2-2 | many | TRBV7-6 | NA | TGTGCCAGCAGCTTATACAGCAGCACGAACACCGGGGAGCTGTTTTTT | CASSLYSSTNTGELFF
TRBJ2-3 | NA | TRBV28 | TRBD1 | TGTGCCAGCAGTTCTCCCCACGGACAGGCAGATACGCAGTATTTT | CASSSPHGQADTQYF
TRBJ2-2 | many | TRBV6-2/TRBV6-3 | TRBD1 | TGTGCCAGCAGTTTCAAAGTCGGGACAGCCACCGGGGAGCTGTTTTTT | CASSFKVGTATGELFF
TRBJ2-1 | few | TRBV19 | TRBD1 | TGTGCCAGTCAACGGACAGGGGTCTCCTACAATGAGCAGTTCTTC | CASQRTGVSYNEQFF
TRBJ2-5 | NA | TRBV7-9 | NA | TGTGCCAGCAGCTTAGGCCTTAGTCTAATATATGAGACCCAGTACTTC | CASSLGLSLIYETQYF
TRBJ1-2 | NA | TRBV27 | NA | TGTGCCAGCAGTTTATCGAAGGAGTGGCACGACTACACCTTC | CASSLSKEWHDYTF
TRBJ2-6 | many | TRBV12-3/TRBV12-4 | NA | TGTGCCAGCAGTTTCAAGACTGGGGCCAACGTCCTGACTTTC | CASSFKTGANVLTF
TRBJ1-4 | NA | TRBV5-1 | NA | TGCGCCAGCAGCTTCTCGGCGGGAGGTAATGAAAAACTGTTTTTT | CASSFSAGGNEKLFF
TRBJ1-1 | NA | TRBV11-2 | NA | TGTGCCAGCAAGGACCCTAGGGTGTTGAACACTGAAGCTTTCTTT | CASKDPRVLNTEAFF
TRBJ2-6 | many | TRBV4-3 | NA | TGCGCCAGCAGCCAAGAGTCCGCCTCTGGGGCCAACGTCCTGACTTTC | CASSQESASGANVLTF
TRBJ2-3 | NA | TRBV3-1 | NA | TGTGCCAGCAGCTACCCCGGGACTCCAACCACAGATACGCAGTATTTT | CASSYPGTPTTDTQYF
TRBJ2-7 | NA | TRBV10-3 | NA | TGTGCCATCCCCAGGGAAATCTACGAGCAGTACTTC | CAIPREIYEQYF
TRBJ2-3 | many | TRBV5-1 | NA | TGCGCCAGCAGCTGGGACCCCGCCACAGATACGCAGTATTTT | CASSWDPATDTQYF
TRBJ2-2 | many | TRBV5-1 | NA | TGCGCCAGCAGCTTGATTTTAACCGGGGAGCTGTTTTTT | CASSLILTGELFF
TRBJ1-1 | few | TRBV7-2 | NA | TGTGCCAGCAGCCCCAACTGGGGTTTGAATACTGAAGCTTTCTTT | CASSPNWGLNTEAFF
TRBJ2-1 | few | TRBV5-1 | TRBD2 | TGCGCCAGCAGCTTGGAAGGGCTAGCGGGGGTGGGTGATGAGCAGTTCTTC | CASSLEGLAGVGDEQFF
TRBJ2-4 | NA | TRBV7-2 | NA | TGTGCCAGCAGCTTAGCAGCACAAGCGGCCAAAAACATTCAGTACTTC | CASSLAAQAAKNIQYF
TRBJ1-1 | NA | TRBV20-1 | NA | TGCAGTCGCCGCCGGGCTGGGGACACTGAAGCTTTCTTT | CSRRRAGDTEAFF
TRBJ2-3 | many | TRBV7-2 | TRBD2 | TGTGCCAGCAGCTTTAGCGGGGGGGCAGATACGCAGTATTTT | CASSFSGGADTQYF
TRBJ2-2 | NA | TRBV11-3 | NA | TGTGCCAGCAGCGGAGGGGGGGCTTCGAACACCGGGGAGCTGTTTTTT | CASSGGGASNTGELFF
TRBJ2-7 | many | TRBV7-2 | NA | TGTGCCAGCAGCTTAGTAAGGAGCTCCTACGAGCAGTACTTC | CASSLVRSSYEQYF
TRBJ2-3 | few | TRBV7-9 | TRBD1 | TGTGCCAGCACCGGGACAGGGTCCACAGATACGCAGTATTTT | CASTGTGSTDTQYF
TRBJ2-7 | NA | TRBV30 | NA | TGTGCCTGGAGCCCATTTTGGGCGTCCGACCCAGGGGAAGGTACCGATGGTTACGAGCAGTACTTC | CAWSPFWASDPGEGTDGYEQYF
TRBJ2-7 | once | TRBV6-6 | TRBD1 | TGTGCCAGCAGGATCCGACAGGGGGGCTCCTACGAGCAGTACTTC | CASRIRQGGSYEQYF
TRBJ2-7 | few | TRBV2 | NA | TGTGCCAGCAGTCCCGACTTTAGCTACGAGCAGTACTTC | CASSPDFSYEQYF
TRBJ2-2 | NA | TRBV5-5 | NA | TGTGCCAGCAGCTTGTTGACATCCACCGTGGAGCTGTTTTTT | CASSLLTSTVELFF
TRBJ2-3 | few | TRBV20-1 | TRBD2 | TGCAGTGCTAGACTAGCGGGGGGGCTGAATACGCAGTATTTT | CSARLAGGLNTQYF
TRBJ1-6 | few | TRBV5-1 | TRBD1 | TGCGCCAGCAGCTTATTTTCTCTCGGGACAGGGTTATCACCCCTCCACTTT | CASSLFSLGTGLSPLHF
TRBJ1-2 | NA | TRBV7-9 | NA | TGTGCCAGCAGCTTAACAGGCGGCTACACCTTC | CASSLTGGYTF
TRBJ2-5 | medium-sized | TRBV20-1 | TRBD1 | TGCAGTGCAGCACCTGGGACAGTCCAAGAGACCCAGTACTTC | CSAAPGTVQETQYF
TRBJ1-5 | few | TRBV10-3 | NA | TGTGCCATCACCCCGGGCCCGGATCAGCCCCAGCATTTT | CAITPGPDQPQHF
TRBJ1-3 | NA | TRBV28 | NA | TGTGCCAGCAGTTTAACCCACAGGGTCATATATTTT | CASSLTHRVIYF
TRBJ2-3 | NA | TRBV12-3/TRBV12-4 | NA | TGTGCCAGCAGTTTAAATGGAAACACAGATACGCAGTATTTT | CASSLNGNTDTQYF
TRBJ2-1 | few | TRBV6-4 | TRBD2 | TGTGCCAGCAGTGAGACTAGCGGGGGGTACGATGAGCAGTTCTTC | CASSETSGGYDEQFF
TRBJ1-1 | NA | TRBV19 | TRBD1 | TGTGCCAGTAATTCTCAGGAGGGGGCTGACACTGAAGCTTTCTTT | CASNSQEGADTEAFF
TRBJ2-2 | many | TRBV5-1 | NA | TGCGCCAGCAGTAGTAGTGTGACCGAACTAGCCTCGAGCACCGGGGAGCTGTTTTTT | CASSSSVTELASSTGELFF
TRBJ2-2 | NA | TRBV6-6 | NA | TGTGCCAGCAGTTACACGCTTCCAGAGGGTCCCGGGGAGCTGTTTTTT | CASSYTLPEGPGELFF
TRBJ2-7 | NA | TRBV7-2 | TRBD2 | TGTGCCAGCAGATTTGGACTAGCGGGGGCCTACGAGCAGTACTTC | CASRFGLAGAYEQYF